The rows below give T cell receptor beta chains drawn from one sample of a study of T-cell reconstitution after alpha-beta-depleted transplantation in children. TCRdb reanalysed the PCR reads using MiXCR and keeps one entry per CDR3 protein. The sample contains roughly 500,000 distinct CDR3 sequences, 30% to 35% of which appear only once. Material: PBMCs from the stem cell graft donor, obtained from the stem cell graft. These receptors all stem from a human donor who donated a stem cell graft to a child with aplastic anemia. CDR3s include the opening cysteine and the closing phenylalanine or tryptophan. The D gene is left open where the match is weak. Clone size appears in some rows only: once, few, many, or a class for an expanded clone.

cdr3_length	d_call	j_call	clone_size	v_call	cdr3_nt	cdr3_aa
15	TRBD1	TRBJ2-3	-	TRBV5-1	TGCGCCAGCAGCTTGGTGGGACAGACCACAGATACGCAGTATTTT	CASSLVGQTTDTQYF
15	-	TRBJ2-2	-	TRBV20-1	TGCAGTGCTGATTCCCGGACGGCGAACACCGGGGAGCTGTTTTTT	CSADSRTANTGELFF
15	TRBD1	TRBJ1-1	-	TRBV6-1	TGTGCCAGCAGTCGACTCAGGGGGCCGACAACTGAAGCTTACTTT	CASSRLRGPTTEAYF
19	TRBD1	TRBJ1-5	-	TRBV11-2	TGTGCCAGCAGCCCCGAGGCCAGGGGGCGCGAATTGAGCAATCAGCCCCAGCATTTT	CASSPEARGRELSNQPQHF
17	-	TRBJ2-6	once	TRBV5-1	TGCGCCAGCAGCACGGGGACCTCCTCGGGGGGGGCCAACGTCCTGACTTTC	CASSTGTSSGGANVLTF
14	-	TRBJ2-1	-	TRBV5-1	TGCGCCAGCAGCTGGCGGACTGTTAACAATGAGCAGTTCTTC	CASSWRTVNNEQFF
15	-	TRBJ2-2	-	TRBV9	TGTGCCAGCAGCGTAGAATGGGACTCCACCGGGGAGCTGTTTTTT	CASSVEWDSTGELFF
14	TRBD1	TRBJ2-2	few	TRBV20-1	TGCAGTGCTAGAAATGACAGGGGTGGCGGGGAGCTGTTTTTT	CSARNDRGGGELFF
17	TRBD2	TRBJ2-2	few	TRBV4-3	TGCGCCAGCAGCCAAGATAGGGCTAGCGGTAACACCGGGGAGCTGTTTTTT	CASSQDRASGNTGELFF
15	TRBD2	TRBJ2-7	few	TRBV20-1	TGCAGTGCCTCATTAGGGACTAGCGGAGCCTACGAGCAGTACTTC	CSASLGTSGAYEQYF
16	TRBD2	TRBJ2-7	few	TRBV5-1	TGCGCCAGCAGCCAAGGAACAGCGGGAGGTTCCTACGAGCAGTACTTC	CASSQGTAGGSYEQYF
13	-	TRBJ2-5	-	TRBV30	TGTGCCTGGAGTAACTTACAGGGAGAGACCCAGTACTTC	CAWSNLQGETQYF
15	-	TRBJ1-1	-	TRBV9	TGTGCCAGCAGCGTAGAAGCCGGGGGCAGCGGCGGAGCTTTCTTT	CASSVEAGGSGGAFF
15	-	TRBJ2-5	-	TRBV7-2	TGTGCCAGCAGCTTAGGAGGGCTGTGGGGAGAGACCCAGTACTTC	CASSLGGLWGETQYF
16	TRBD2	TRBJ2-7	-	TRBV12-5	TGTGCTAGTGGTAGCCCCTCTGGCGGGAGGGCCTACGAGCAGTACTTC	CASGSPSGGRAYEQYF
16	TRBD1	TRBJ1-3	few	TRBV20-1	TGCAGTGCTAGAGGTGACAGGGGGTCCTCTGGAAACACCATATATTTT	CSARGDRGSSGNTIYF
17	TRBD2	TRBJ2-1	once	TRBV7-8	TGTGCCAGCAGCTTATTGGGACTAGCGGGGTATTACAATGAGCAGTTCTTC	CASSLLGLAGYYNEQFF
15	TRBD1	TRBJ1-4	few	TRBV6-5	TGTGCCAGCAGTTTGGGACAGGGAAAAAATGAAAAACTGTTTTTT	CASSLGQGKNEKLFF
15	-	TRBJ2-1	few	TRBV29-1	TGCAGCGTTGAAGATGACCAGTATCGGGCCAATGAGCAGTTCTTC	CSVEDDQYRANEQFF
13	-	TRBJ2-3	few	TRBV12-3/TRBV12-4	TGTGCCAGCAAAGGGATCCCCACAGATACGCAGTATTTT	CASKGIPTDTQYF
15	TRBD1	TRBJ1-5	-	TRBV11-2	TGTGCCAGCGCGGTACAGGGGGGAAGCAATCAGCCCCAGCATTTT	CASAVQGGSNQPQHF
14	-	TRBJ2-1	-	TRBV7-9	TGTGCCAGCAGCTTAGTGACCCCCTACAATGAGCAGTTCTTC	CASSLVTPYNEQFF
14	-	TRBJ2-1	-	TRBV10-3	TGTGCCATCAGAGCCAGGGGCGCCAACAATGAGCAGTTCTTC	CAIRARGANNEQFF
15	TRBD2	TRBJ2-3	-	TRBV10-3	TGTGCCATCAGATCGGACGGGAGGAGCACAGATACGCAGTATTTT	CAIRSDGRSTDTQYF
13	TRBD1	TRBJ2-5	few	TRBV10-3	TGTGCCATCAGCCGACAGGGAATGGAGACCCAGTACTTC	CAISRQGMETQYF
12	-	TRBJ2-5	-	TRBV20-1	TGCAGTGCTAGTGATAGGGTTGAGACCCAGTACTTC	CSASDRVETQYF
13	-	TRBJ1-2	few	TRBV30	TGTGCCGGACCCCGAATCCGCGGGTATGGCTACACCTTC	CAGPRIRGYGYTF